Shown below are 31 T cell receptor beta chains from a single sample sequenced in a study of cytomegalovirus exposure and HLA in healthy donors. The table came from immunoSEQ multiplex PCR; TCRdb's copy has only in-frame clones and leaves some out. The sample consists of around 160,000 clones, around 81% of them appearing once. The material sequenced was PBMCs. These receptors were taken from a man younger than 40 in good health and CMV-seropositive.

The chain has TRBV29-1 and TRBJ1-1, with D unresolved. Germline V gene lookup returns CDR1 SQVTM and CDR2 ANQGSEA. V was shortened by 8 bases and J by 5 bases, with 15 bases between the two germline ends. The CDR3 has 12 amino acids. Written as DNA, the CDR3 is TGCAGCACATTGGGGAGGGAGACTGAAGCTTTCTTT. Its translation: CSTLGRETEAFF. Together with reference TRBV29-1 and TRBJ1-1, the CDR3 gives the full variable domain: SAVISQKPSRDICQRGTSLTIQCQVDSQVTMMFWYRQQPGQSLTLIATANQGSEATYESGFVIDKFPISRPNLTFSTLTVSNMSPEDSSIYLCSTLGRETEAFFGQGTRLTVV.

The chain is built from TRBV6-4 and TRBJ2-1, with 16 positions matching TRBD2. The trim removed 2 bases at V and 9 bases at J, leaving 7 bases unmatched. Germline V gene data show CDR1 as MRHNA and CDR2 as SNTAGT. The CDR3 loop spans 17 amino acids. CDR3 nucleotide sequence: TGTGCCAGCAGTGACCTTGGGACTAGCGGGGGGGCAGTTGAGCAGTTCTTC. Amino acids: CASSDLGTSGGAVEQFF.

Regarding this clone: Other DNA sequences in the same sample also yield this CDR3. The V gene is TRBV4-3, the J gene TRBJ2-7; TRBD2 matches 10 bases. This CDR3 region has 15 residues. Germline V gene lookup returns CDR1 LGHNA and CDR2 YSLEER. The ends lost 0 bases at V and 4 bases at J; junction bases unmatched: 3. The CDR3 sequence: CASSQDTSGVYEQYF. DNA of the CDR3: TGCGCCAGCAGCCAAGATACTAGCGGGGTTTACGAGCAGTACTTC.

The J gene is TRBJ1-4, the V gene TRBV7-6; weak D call: TRBD1 (6 bases). Germline V gene data show CDR1 as SGHVS and CDR2 as FNYEAQ. The ends were cut back, 4 bases at V and 6 bases at J, with 15 bases in the middle. The CDR3 length is 15 residues. The CDR3 loop reads CASSSGTGTDEKLFF. CDR3 nucleotides: TGTGCCAGCAGCTCGGGAACAGGGACCGATGAAAAACTGTTTTTT.

This clone was observed a few times. This rearrangement joins TRBV15 to TRBJ1-6; 7 bases line up with TRBD1. The CDR3 spans 14 residues. With V trimmed by 1 base and J by 10 bases, 4 bases remained unmatched. Germline lookup yields CDR1 LNHNV and CDR2 YYDKDF (reference sequence). CDR3 sequence (DNA): TGTGCCACCAGCAGAGGACAGGGCCACTCACCCCTCCACTTT. Protein sequence: CATSRGQGHSPLHF.

For the CDR3, the DNA is TGTGCCAGCAGCCCCGGGGGGTTAGGCGAGTACGAGCAGTACTTC. It specifies CASSPGGLGEYEQYF. V is TRBV5-4 and J is TRBJ2-7; 7 bases are a match to TRBD2. The junction had 11 bases not matched to a gene; V was cut back by 4 bases and J by 4 bases. The germline V gene has CDR1 SGHNT and CDR2 YYREEE (reference sequence). This CDR3 comprises 15 residues.

The V call is TRBV14, the J call TRBJ1-2; D may be TRBD1 (5 bases). The germline V gene encodes CDR1 SGHDN and CDR2 FVKESK. The CDR3 contains 13 residues. With 4 bases removed from V and 7 bases from J, the gap between germline ends came to 13 bases. Here the CDR3 DNA reads TGTGCCAGCAGCCCCCAAGGGGTGGGTGGCTACACCTTC. This gives the protein CASSPQGVGGYTF.

V and J are TRBV13 and TRBJ2-7; 10 bases agree with TRBD1. J lost 7 bases, V lost 4 bases, and 13 bases had no gene match. Germline assignment: CDR1 PRHDT and CDR2 FYEKMQ (reference sequence). The CDR3 spans 16 residues. The CDR3 protein is CASSSLTGGALEEQYF. The CDR3 DNA reads TGTGCCAGCAGCTCCCTGACAGGGGGCGCCCTTGAGGAGCAGTACTTC.

The chain uses TRBV5-6 and TRBJ2-2; TRBD1 agrees at 9 bases. Germline CDR1 is SGHDT and CDR2 is YYEEEE. The CDR3 runs 15 residues. Trimming took 5 bases from V and 7 from J; bases not matched to a gene: 9. The CDR3 loop is CASRMGQGLGGELFF. CDR3 bases: TGTGCCAGCAGGATGGGACAGGGACTGGGCGGGGAGCTGTTTTTT.

About this clone: Sequence at one end of the junction differs from germline and may be a read error. The chain has TRBV2 and TRBJ1-1; no definite D call. Germline assignment: CDR1 SNHLY and CDR2 FYNNEI. The CDR3 has 11 residues. The CDR3 nucleotides are TGTGCCAGCAGTGGAGGGCCCACGGAGAACTTT. Translation: CASSGGPTENF.

This clone was seen once. The gene calls are TRBV5-4 and TRBJ2-3, with D possibly matching TRBD2 (7 bases). Per the germline V gene, CDR1 is SGHNT and CDR2 is YYREEE (reference sequence). The CDR3 spans 15 residues. V gave up 5 bases and J gave up 0 bases, with 13 bases separating them. The CDR3 reads CASSFRGGSTDTQYF. The CDR3 DNA sequence: TGTGCCAGCAGTTTTAGGGGGGGTAGCACAGATACGCAGTATTTT.

The chain links TRBV27 to TRBJ2-7; TRBD1 might be the D (6 bases). The CDR3 has 15 amino acids. Trimming pared 4 bases from V and 4 bases from J, leaving 17 bases between. The germline V gene encodes CDR1 MNHEY and CDR2 SMNVEV (reference sequence). CDR3 sequence (DNA): TGTGCCAGCAGTTCCAGGGGCGACCCTTCTTACGAGCAGTACTTC. Protein: CASSSRGDPSYEQYF.

The rearrangement joins TRBV7-6 to TRBJ1-3; 10 bases line up with TRBD1. The CDR3 contains 15 residues. V lost 2 bases, J lost 7 bases, and 5 bases stayed unmatched. Germline lookup yields CDR1 SGHVS and CDR2 FNYEAQ. CDR3 nucleotides: TGTGCCAGCAGCTTAAGGACAGGGGGTCGTAACACCATATATTTT. Its protein product is CASSLRTGGRNTIYF.

This clone ranks as medium-sized (0.01 to 0.1%). The chain combines TRBV27 with TRBJ2-3; 9 positions agree with TRBD2. This CDR3 is 16 amino acids long. V shed 1 base and J 4 bases; nucleotides not matched to a gene: 6. Germline CDR1 reads MNHEY; CDR2 reads SMNVEV (reference sequence). CDR3: CASSLYGGGAADTQYF. Written as DNA, the CDR3 is TGTGCCAGCAGTTTATATGGCGGGGGGGCAGCAGATACGCAGTATTTT.

The rearrangement links TRBV19 to TRBJ1-2; 9 bases align to TRBD1. In germline, CDR1 is LNHDA, CDR2 SQIVND (reference sequence). J was trimmed by 6 bases and V by 3 bases; bases with no gene match: 8. This CDR3 region has 15 residues. The CDR3 reads CASSISGTGMNGYTF. The CDR3 nucleotides read TGTGCCAGTAGTATCTCCGGGACAGGGATGAATGGCTACACCTTC.

The J gene is TRBJ2-7, the V gene TRBV5-4, with 7 bases identical to TRBD2. This CDR3 region has 15 residues. The V gene end was trimmed by 0 bases and the J gene end by 0 bases; junction bases not matched to a gene: 3. CDR1 is SGHNT, CDR2 YYREEE, per germline (reference sequence). As DNA, the CDR3 is TGTGCCAGCAGCTTGGGCGGCGGGGGCTCCTACGAGCAGTACTTC. Protein product: CASSLGGGGSYEQYF. Using reference TRBV5-4 and TRBJ2-7 for the parts outside the CDR3, the full variable domain is ETGVTQSPTHLIKTRGQQVTLRCSSQSGHNTVSWYQQALGQGPQFIFQYYREEENGRGNFPPRFSGLQFPNYSSELNVNALELDDSALYLCASSLGGGGSYEQYFGPGTRLTVT.

The rearrangement uses TRBV18 and TRBJ1-1; TRBD1 is a possible D gene (5 bases). The ends were cut back, 4 bases at V and 2 bases at J, with 11 bases in the middle. Germline V gene data show CDR1 as KGHSH and CDR2 as LQKENI. This CDR3 region has 14 residues. As DNA, the CDR3 is TGTGCCAGCTCACGTGGGGACTCAAACACTGAAGCTTTCTTT. Amino acid sequence: CASSRGDSNTEAFF.

This chain joins TRBV5-3 and TRBJ1-2; TRBD1 is a possible D gene (5 bases). TRBV5-3 belongs to the ORF category, with a function that is uncertain. V lost 2 bases to trimming and J lost 0 bases, with 11 bases between them. The CDR3 length is 15 residues. CDR3 amino acids: CARSFGQLSNYGYTF. The DNA for the CDR3 is TGTGCCAGAAGCTTCGGACAATTATCTAACTATGGCTACACCTTC.

The rearrangement uses TRBV2 and TRBJ2-1; possible D gene TRBD2, 5 bases. V was cut by 3 bases and J by 0 bases, with 9 bases left in between. This CDR3 is 15 amino acids long. CDR1 is SNHLY and CDR2 is FYNNEI in the germline V gene. The CDR3 here is CASSDEGNSYNEQFF. DNA for the CDR3: TGTGCCAGCAGTGATGAGGGAAACTCCTACAATGAGCAGTTCTTC.

This chain links TRBV4-3 with TRBJ2-2; maybe TRBD1 (5 bases). The CDR3 contains 16 residues. Germline V gene data show CDR1 as LGHNA and CDR2 as YSLEER. Trimming removed 5 bases from V and 4 bases from J, with 17 bases in between. CDR3 region: CASSERTNSRTGELFF. The CDR3 DNA sequence: TGCGCCAGCAGCGAAAGGACAAATTCGCGCACCGGGGAGCTGTTTTTT.

This clone has just a few counts. The rearrangement links TRBV15 to TRBJ1-2; D not certain. The CDR3 is made up of 11 amino acids. Looked up from germline, CDR1 is LNHNV and CDR2 is YYDKDF (reference sequence). With 3 bases removed from V and 6 bases from J, the gap between germline ends came to 5 bases. CDR3 sequence: CATSRADGYTF. The CDR3 coding sequence is TGTGCCACCAGCAGGGCGGATGGCTACACCTTC.

V gene TRBV7-2 combines with J gene TRBJ2-1; 7 nucleotides line up with TRBD1. Per the germline V gene, CDR1 is SGHTA and CDR2 is FQGNSA. V shed 7 bases, J shed 2 bases, and the junction held 5 bases outside the gene matches. The CDR3 contains 14 residues. CDR3 residues: CASTRTGPYNEQFF. In DNA form, the CDR3 reads TGTGCCAGCACCCGGACAGGTCCCTACAATGAGCAGTTCTTC.

The chain uses TRBV11-2 and TRBJ2-5; 7 positions match TRBD2. V gave up 7 bases and J gave up 5 bases; unmatched junction bases: 10. CDR3 length: 14 residues. The germline gives CDR1 SGHAT, CDR2 FQNNGV. DNA for the CDR3: TGTGCCAGCATCCGGACGCAGGGAGGGGAGACCCAGTACTTC. It encodes CASIRTQGGETQYF.

In its sample, this clone was seen a few times. The sample holds other DNA sequences that translate to the same CDR3. V gene TRBV29-1 combines with J gene TRBJ1-1; D gene uncertain. Between the trimmed V and J ends, which lost 4 bases and 1 base, there was a span of 4 bases. Germline V gene sequence: CDR1 SQVTM, CDR2 ANQGSEA. This CDR3 spans 11 amino acids. The CDR3 spells CSVARNTEAFF. The CDR3 DNA reads as TGCAGCGTTGCCAGGAACACTGAAGCTTTCTTT.

The V gene is TRBV7-8, the J gene TRBJ1-5, with 7 nucleotides matching TRBD1. The ends lost 5 bases at V and 2 bases at J; junction bases unmatched: 12. CDR3 length: 17 amino acids. CDR1 and CDR2 (germline): SGHVS, FQNEAQ. CDR3 protein: CASSPIYRGKGNQPQHF. CDR3 nucleotide sequence: TGTGCCAGCAGCCCTATTTACAGGGGTAAGGGCAATCAGCCCCAGCATTTT.

This clone has only one observation. The rearrangement joins TRBV6-5 to TRBJ2-7, with 8 bases fitting TRBD1. Germline assignment: CDR1 MNHEY and CDR2 SVGAGI. V lost 4 bases and J lost 7; bases outside the gene matches: 9. The CDR3 runs 14 residues. The CDR3 DNA reads TGTGCCAGCAGTTTCCAAGACCGGGACAGGGAGCAGTACTTC. This sequence encodes CASSFQDRDREQYF.

The V call is TRBV19, the J call TRBJ1-1; no firm D call. Deletions cut 6 bases from V and 5 bases from J, with 16 bases between. The CDR3 has 14 residues. Germline CDR1 reads LNHDA; CDR2 reads SQIVND (reference sequence). The CDR3 nucleotides are TGTGCCAGTAGGCCCGGAGGGTCGGGTACTGAAGCTTTCTTT. This gives the protein CASRPGGSGTEAFF.

The gene calls are TRBV4-1 and TRBJ2-5; D remains ambiguous. With 7 bases removed from V and 2 bases from J, the gap between germline ends came to 5 bases. The CDR3 loop spans 11 amino acids. Germline V CDR1 and CDR2: MGHRA, YSYEKL. The CDR3 region has the DNA TGCGCCAGCAACCTACAAGAGACCCAGTACTTC. Protein product: CASNLQETQYF.

The chain carries TRBV7-6 and TRBJ2-1; 9 bases are shared with TRBD2. Germline V CDR1 and CDR2: SGHVS, FNYEAQ. Germline trimming cut 4 bases from V and 2 bases from J; bases unmatched to any gene: 3. The CDR3 is 15 residues long. The CDR3 bases are TGTGCCAGCAGCTCCGGCGGGGGGGCCTACAATGAGCAGTTCTTC. It encodes CASSSGGGAYNEQFF.

The genes are TRBV5-1 and TRBJ2-2; no reliable D call. This CDR3 contains 12 residues. Germline values: CDR1 SGHRS, CDR2 YFSETQ. V dropped 2 bases and J dropped 3 bases, with 2 bases sitting between them. CDR3: CASSFDTGELFF. The CDR3, as DNA: TGCGCCAGCAGCTTCGACACCGGGGAGCTGTTTTTT. Full variable domain (remainder filled in from reference TRBV5-1 and TRBJ2-2): KAGVTQTPRYLIKTRGQQVTLSCSPISGHRSVSWYQQTPGQGLQFLFEYFSETQRNKGNFPGRFSGRQFSNSRSEMNVSTLELGDSALYLCASSFDTGELFFGEGSRLTVL.

The rearrangement joins TRBV28 to TRBJ2-3; 7 nucleotides line up with TRBD2. The CDR3 extends over 14 amino acids. Germline V CDR1 and CDR2: MDHEN, SYDVKM. V lost 5 bases and J lost 3; bases outside the gene matches: 5. The CDR3 spells CASSSTSATDTQYF. The CDR3 DNA follows: TGTGCCAGCAGTAGTACTAGCGCAACAGATACGCAGTATTTT.